This T cell receptor beta chain comes out of a study of Graves' ophthalmopathy and Graves' hyperthyroidism. Points from the study as a whole: Most thyroid clonotypes with frequency above 0.001 were detected in blood too.

Remarks on this clonotype: What it binds is not known.

As the starting material, roughly 10 ml of fresh peripheral blood yielded the PBMCs. The TCR beta CDR3 regions underwent amplification from RNA transcripts. The workflow started with a first-round RT-PCR run with HTBI primers and then moved on to a second-round multiplex PCR. TCRdb used MiXCR to reprocess the multiplex PCR reads, holding one entry per CDR3 protein. Among about 660,000 distinct CDR3 sequences listed, roughly 41% were seen once. Germline lookup yields CDR1 SNHLY and CDR2 FYNNEI. V lost 6 bases to trimming and J lost 3 bases; unmatched junction nucleotides: 7. The CDR3 spans 16 residues.

This clonotype originated in an adult man with Graves' ophthalmopathy. The chain recombines TRBV2 with TRBJ2-6; 8 bases are shared with TRBD2. Sequenced sample: peripheral blood. CDR3 region: CASRASGSVGANVLTF. In DNA, the CDR3 is TGTGCCAGCAGAGCTAGCGGGTCGGTTGGGGCCAACGTCCTGACTTTC. Full variable domain (rest looked up from reference TRBV2 and TRBJ2-6): EPEVTQTPSHQVTQMGQEVILRCVPISNHLYFYWYRQILGQKVEFLVSFYNNEISEKSEIFDDQFSVERPDGSNFTLKIRSTKLEDSAMYFCASRASGSVGANVLTFGAGSRLTVL.